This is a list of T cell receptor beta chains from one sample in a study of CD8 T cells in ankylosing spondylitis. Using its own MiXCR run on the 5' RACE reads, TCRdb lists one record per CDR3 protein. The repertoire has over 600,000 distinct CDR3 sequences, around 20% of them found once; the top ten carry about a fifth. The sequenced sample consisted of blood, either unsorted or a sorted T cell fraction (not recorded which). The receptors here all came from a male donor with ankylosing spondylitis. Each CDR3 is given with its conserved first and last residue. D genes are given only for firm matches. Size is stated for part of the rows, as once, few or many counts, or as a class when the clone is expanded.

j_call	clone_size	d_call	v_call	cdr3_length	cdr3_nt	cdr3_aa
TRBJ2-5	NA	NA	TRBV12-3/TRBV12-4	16	TGTGCCAGCAGTTTTAGGTTGGCAGGCTACCAAGAGACCCAGTACTTC	CASSFRLAGYQETQYF
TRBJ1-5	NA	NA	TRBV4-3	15	TGCGCCAGCAGCCGACTAACAGGTTCCAATCAGCCCCAGCATTTT	CASSRLTGSNQPQHF
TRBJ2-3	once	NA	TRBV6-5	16	TGTGCCAGCAGTTACTCGGCAGCGCGTAGCACAGATACGCAGTATTTT	CASSYSAARSTDTQYF
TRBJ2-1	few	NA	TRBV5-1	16	TGCGCCAGCAGCTTGGCCTGGCGAGCCCAATACAATGAGCAGTTCTTC	CASSLAWRAQYNEQFF
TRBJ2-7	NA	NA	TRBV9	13	TGTGCCAGCAGCGTAGACAGCCCCTACGAGCAGTACTTC	CASSVDSPYEQYF
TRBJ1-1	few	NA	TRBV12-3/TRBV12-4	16	TGTGCCAGCAGTTTCTTGACGGGCGTGAGGGGCACTGAAGCTTTCTTT	CASSFLTGVRGTEAFF
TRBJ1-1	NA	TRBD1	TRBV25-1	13	TGTGCCAGTCTACAGGGGTGGAACACTGAAGCTTTCTTT	CASLQGWNTEAFF
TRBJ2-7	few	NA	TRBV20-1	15	TGCAGTGCTATACCGGGACGGCGAGTGGTCGAACAGCAGTACTTC	CSAIPGRRVVEQQYF
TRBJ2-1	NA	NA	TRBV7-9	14	TGTGCCAGCAGCCCTGACTATGAGGCGAATGAGCAGTTCTTC	CASSPDYEANEQFF
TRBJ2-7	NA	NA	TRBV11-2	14	TGTGCCAGCAGGCGACCGGGACAAGCCTACGAGCAGTACTTC	CASRRPGQAYEQYF
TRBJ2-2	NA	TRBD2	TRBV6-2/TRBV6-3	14	TGTGCCAGTACACTAGCGGGAGCCGGCGGGGAGCTGTTTTTT	CASTLAGAGGELFF
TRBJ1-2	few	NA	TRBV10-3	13	TGTGCCATCACCCCAACAGGGAGCTATGGCTACACCTTC	CAITPTGSYGYTF
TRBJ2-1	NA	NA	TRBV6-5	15	TGTGCCAGCAGTTACAGGGCGAGCTCCTACAATGAGCAGCTCTTC	CASSYRASSYNEQLF
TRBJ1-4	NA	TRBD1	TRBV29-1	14	TGCAGCGTCGGATACCAGGGGGGAGGTGAAAAACTGTTTTTT	CSVGYQGGGEKLFF